This TCR beta chain was identified in a study of T cell responses to AZD1222 COVID-19 vaccine. Some clones are missing from TCRdb's copy, which holds only in-frame ones; the method was immunoSEQ multiplex PCR. There are around 180,000 clones in the sample; 85% to 90% occur only once, and roughly a quarter lies in the top ten. V was cut by 2 bases and J by 2 bases, with 16 bases left in between. This CDR3 is built from 16 residues. From germline, CDR1 is SNHLY and CDR2 FYNNEI. With respect to this clone: Antigen: not known.

Study results and limitations: Among vaccine-associated CD4 TCRs, coverage spanned spike, with dominance at 160-218 and 743-854.

Pooled in the analysis were second doses at about 4 or about 12 weeks. The chain couples TRBV2 to TRBJ2-7; the D is unclear. The sequence came from an adult who received the AZD1222 COVID-19 vaccine. The sequencing here drew on peripheral blood, taken 28 days after the second AZD1222 dose. The CDR3 nucleotides read TGTGCCAGCAGTGAATCCTCTTTCGTCCTAGCCTACGAGCAGTACTTC. As protein: CASSESSFVLAYEQYF.